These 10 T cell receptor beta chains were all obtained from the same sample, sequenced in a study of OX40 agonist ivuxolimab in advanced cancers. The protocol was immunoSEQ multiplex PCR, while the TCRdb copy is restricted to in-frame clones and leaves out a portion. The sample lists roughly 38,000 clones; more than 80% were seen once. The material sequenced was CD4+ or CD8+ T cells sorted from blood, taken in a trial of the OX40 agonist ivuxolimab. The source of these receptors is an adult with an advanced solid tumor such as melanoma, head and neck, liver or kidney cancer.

CDR3 coding DNA: TGTGCCAGCAGCACCGGACAGCTCACCCCTAGCACAGATACGCAGTATTTT. Translating it yields CASSTGQLTPSTDTQYF. The rearrangement joins TRBV5-5 to TRBJ2-3; perhaps TRBD1 as D (6 bases). The CDR3 covers 17 residues. Germline CDR1 is SGHKS and CDR2 is YYEKEE (reference sequence). Trimming took off 4 bases at V and 0 bases at J, with 18 bases between the two ends. Looking up the rest from reference TRBV5-5 and TRBJ2-3 gives the full variable domain: DAGVTQSPTHLIKTRGQQVTLRCSPISGHKSVSWYQQVLGQGPQFIFQYYEKEERGRGNFPDRFSARQFPNYSSELNVNALLLGDSALYLCASSTGQLTPSTDTQYFGPGTRLTVL.

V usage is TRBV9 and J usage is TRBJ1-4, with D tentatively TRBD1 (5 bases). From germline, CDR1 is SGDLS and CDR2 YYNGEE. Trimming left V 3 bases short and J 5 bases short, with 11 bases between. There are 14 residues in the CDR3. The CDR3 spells CASSGWRGNEKLFF. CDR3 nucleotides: TGTGCCAGCAGCGGTTGGAGGGGCAATGAAAAACTGTTTTTT.

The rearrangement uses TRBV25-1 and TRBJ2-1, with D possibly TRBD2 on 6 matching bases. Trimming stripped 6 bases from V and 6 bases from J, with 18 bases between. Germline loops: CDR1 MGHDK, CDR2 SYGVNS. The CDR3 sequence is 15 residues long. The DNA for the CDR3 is TGTGCCAGCAGCGCACGGATGGGGGGAAGCAATGAGCAGTTCTTC. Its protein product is CASSARMGGSNEQFF.

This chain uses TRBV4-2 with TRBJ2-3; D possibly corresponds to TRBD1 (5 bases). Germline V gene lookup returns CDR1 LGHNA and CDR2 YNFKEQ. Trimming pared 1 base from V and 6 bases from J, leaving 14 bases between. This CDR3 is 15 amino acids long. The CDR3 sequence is CASSQGSLDMDTQYF. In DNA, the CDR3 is TGTGCCAGCAGCCAAGGCAGCCTGGACATGGATACGCAGTATTTT.

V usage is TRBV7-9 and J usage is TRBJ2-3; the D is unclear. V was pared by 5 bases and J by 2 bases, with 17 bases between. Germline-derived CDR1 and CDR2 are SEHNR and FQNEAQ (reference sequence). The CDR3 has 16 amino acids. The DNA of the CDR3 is TGTGCCAGCAGCCGGGTGAGCCCTTCCCCCACAGATACGCAGTATTTT. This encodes CASSRVSPSPTDTQYF.

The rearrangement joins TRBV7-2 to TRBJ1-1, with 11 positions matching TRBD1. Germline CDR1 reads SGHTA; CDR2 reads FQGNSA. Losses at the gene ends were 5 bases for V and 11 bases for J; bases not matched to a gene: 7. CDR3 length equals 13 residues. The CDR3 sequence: CASSPWDRGSAFF. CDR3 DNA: TGTGCCAGCAGCCCCTGGGACAGGGGGAGTGCTTTCTTT.

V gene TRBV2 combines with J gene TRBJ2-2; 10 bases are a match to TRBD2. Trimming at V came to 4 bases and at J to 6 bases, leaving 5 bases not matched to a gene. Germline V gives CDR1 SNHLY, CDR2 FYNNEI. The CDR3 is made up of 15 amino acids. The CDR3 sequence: CASSALAGAAGELFF. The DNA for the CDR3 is TGTGCCAGCAGTGCCCTAGCGGGGGCCGCCGGGGAGCTGTTTTTT.

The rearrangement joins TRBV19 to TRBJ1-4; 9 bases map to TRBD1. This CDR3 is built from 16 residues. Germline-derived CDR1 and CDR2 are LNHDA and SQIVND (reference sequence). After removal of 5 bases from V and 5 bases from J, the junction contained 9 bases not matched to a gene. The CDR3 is CASSAARQGVNEKLFF. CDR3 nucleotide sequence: TGTGCCAGTAGTGCGGCGAGACAGGGGGTAAATGAAAAACTGTTTTTT.

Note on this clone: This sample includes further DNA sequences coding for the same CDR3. CDR3 amino acids: CSVRDTNQPQHF. CDR3 DNA sequence: TGCAGCGTGCGGGACACCAATCAGCCCCAGCATTTT. This chain connects TRBV29-1 to TRBJ1-5, with D perhaps TRBD1 (6 bases). Trimming removed 6 bases at V and 3 bases at J, with 9 bases between. The germline V gene encodes CDR1 SQVTM and CDR2 ANQGSEA. The length of the CDR3 is 12 residues.

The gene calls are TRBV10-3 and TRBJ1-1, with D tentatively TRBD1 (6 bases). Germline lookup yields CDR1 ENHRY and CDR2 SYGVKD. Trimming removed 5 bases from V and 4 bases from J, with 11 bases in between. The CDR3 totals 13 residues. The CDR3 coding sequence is TGTGCCATCAGTATCAGGGGTGGCACTGAAGCTTTCTTT. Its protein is CAISIRGGTEAFF.